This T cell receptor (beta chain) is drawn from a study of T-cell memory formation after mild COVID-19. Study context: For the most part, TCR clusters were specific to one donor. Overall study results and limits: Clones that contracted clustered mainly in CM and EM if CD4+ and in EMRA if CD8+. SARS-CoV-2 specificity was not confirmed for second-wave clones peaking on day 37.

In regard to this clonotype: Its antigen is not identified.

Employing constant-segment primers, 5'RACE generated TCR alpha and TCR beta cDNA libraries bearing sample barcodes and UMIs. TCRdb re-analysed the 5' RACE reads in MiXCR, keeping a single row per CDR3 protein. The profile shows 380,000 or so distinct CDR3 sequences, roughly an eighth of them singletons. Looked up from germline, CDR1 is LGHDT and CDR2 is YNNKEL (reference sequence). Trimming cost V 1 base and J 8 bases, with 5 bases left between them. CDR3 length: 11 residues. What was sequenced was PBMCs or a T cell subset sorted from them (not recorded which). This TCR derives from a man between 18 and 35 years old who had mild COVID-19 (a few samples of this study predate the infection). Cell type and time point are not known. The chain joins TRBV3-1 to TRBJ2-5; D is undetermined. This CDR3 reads CASSQGITQYF. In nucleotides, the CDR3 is TGTGCCAGCAGCCAAGGGATTACCCAGTACTTC.